These 3 T cell receptor beta chains were all obtained from the same sample, sequenced in a study of blood T cell repertoires in COVID-19. Sequencing was performed with immunoSEQ multiplex PCR; in TCRdb, only in-frame clones are kept and a portion is missing. The data contain about 120,000 clones, around 89% of them seen just once; the ten biggest clones take up about 3.8%. Material: peripheral blood. Source of these receptors: a woman aged 55-69 years with COVID-19, enrolled during active disease.

In this sample, this clone turned up once. The J gene is TRBJ1-5, the V gene TRBV4-1; D gene uncertain. This CDR3 is built from 16 residues. Trimming took 4 bases from V and 2 from J, leaving 15 bases between them. Germline CDR1 is MGHRA and CDR2 is YSYEKL. This chain's CDR3 is CASSRRGDPGNQPQHF. DNA of the CDR3: TGCGCCAGCAGCCGCCGAGGCGACCCCGGCAATCAGCCCCAGCATTTT.

The genes are TRBV30 and TRBJ2-3, with 9 positions matching TRBD1. This CDR3 spans 13 amino acids. Germline loops: CDR1 GTSNPN, CDR2 SVGIG (reference sequence). Trimming removed 3 bases from V and 4 bases from J; junction bases left unmatched: 2. CDR3 bases: TGTGCCTGGAGGGACAGGGGTCCAGATACGCAGTATTTT. This gives the protein CAWRDRGPDTQYF.

The chain is built from TRBV2 and TRBJ1-1; D gene uncertain. Germline-derived CDR1 and CDR2 are SNHLY and FYNNEI. There are 16 residues in the CDR3. V lost 7 bases, J lost 0 bases, and 18 bases lay in between. The CDR3 is CASTPSYGELNTEAFF. In DNA form, the CDR3 reads TGTGCCAGCACCCCCTCCTACGGGGAACTGAACACTGAAGCTTTCTTT.